A single sample is the source of the 9 T cell receptor beta chains below, sequenced in a study of blood T cell repertoires in COVID-19. The protocol was immunoSEQ multiplex PCR, while the TCRdb copy is restricted to in-frame clones and leaves out a portion. The profile shows about 310,000 clones, nearly 90% of them singletons. Sequencing was done on a sample of peripheral blood. These receptors were obtained from a woman between 40 and 50 years old with COVID-19, enrolled during active disease.

The chain recombines TRBV13 with TRBJ1-1, with D possibly being TRBD1 (5 bases). Germline CDR1 PRHDT, CDR2 FYEKMQ (reference sequence). This CDR3 is 15 amino acids long. V was shortened by 1 base and J by 2 bases, with 11 bases between the two germline ends. The CDR3 bases are TGTGCCAGCAGCTTAGATGTGCAGGGCAACACTGAAGCTTTCTTT. Residues: CASSLDVQGNTEAFF. The full variable domain, in which reference TRBV13 and TRBJ1-1 provide the parts outside the CDR3, is AAGVIQSPRHLIKEKRETATLKCYPIPRHDTVYWYQQGPGQDPQFLISFYEKMQSDKGSIPDRFSAQQFSDYHSELNMSSLELGDSALYFCASSLDVQGNTEAFFGQGTRLTVV.

Many counts were recorded for this clone. The rearrangement uses TRBV2 and TRBJ2-7, with D uncertain. There are 12 residues in the CDR3. V was pared by 6 bases and J by 0 bases, with 6 bases between. Germline V CDR1 and CDR2: SNHLY, FYNNEI. CDR3 bases: TGTGCCAGCAGGGCAAGCTCCTACGAGCAGTACTTC. The encoded protein is CASRASSYEQYF.

The rearrangement links TRBV7-9 to TRBJ1-5; D remains unclear. The V and J ends lost 3 bases and 6 bases respectively, with 6 bases between them. Germline V gene sequence: CDR1 SEHNR, CDR2 FQNEAQ (reference sequence). This CDR3 contains 12 residues. Here the CDR3 DNA reads TGTGCCAGCAGCTTGGGCATTCAGCCCCAGCATTTT. The encoded protein is CASSLGIQPQHF.

The rearrangement joins TRBV27 to TRBJ1-1; D uncertain. The length of the CDR3 is 16 residues. The germline V gene encodes CDR1 MNHEY and CDR2 SMNVEV (reference sequence). The ends were cut back, 3 bases at V and 0 bases at J, with 14 bases in the middle. The CDR3 nucleotides are TGTGCCAGCAGTTTTGGTAGCCCTCCAATGAACACTGAAGCTTTCTTT. Encoded protein: CASSFGSPPMNTEAFF.

The chain is built from TRBV28 and TRBJ2-2, with no clear D. CDR3 length: 14 residues. V lost 5 bases, J lost 7 bases, and 14 bases lay in between. Germline CDR1 is MDHEN and CDR2 is SYDVKM. The CDR3 sequence: CASSPPAGNGELFF. The CDR3 region has the DNA TGTGCCAGCAGTCCCCCCGCAGGAAACGGGGAGCTGTTTTTT.

This chain uses TRBV5-1 with TRBJ1-1; 8 nucleotides line up with TRBD1. CDR1 and CDR2 from the germline V gene are SGHRS and YFSETQ. CDR3 length: 16 amino acids. V dropped 0 bases and J dropped 8; count of bases not matched to a gene: 12. The CDR3 protein is CASSLDIRTGLREAFF. As DNA, the CDR3 is TGCGCCAGCAGCTTGGACATAAGGACAGGGCTGAGAGAAGCTTTCTTT.

V is TRBV19 and J is TRBJ1-3, with a tentative D call TRBD1 (5 bases). V was pared by 7 bases and J by 0 bases, with 13 bases between. Germline CDR1 reads LNHDA; CDR2 reads SQIVND (reference sequence). The CDR3 runs to 15 residues. CDR3 coding DNA: TGTGCCAGTAAGGCGGGGCAGATCTCTGGAAACACCATATATTTT. Protein product: CASKAGQISGNTIYF.

The V call is TRBV29-1, the J call TRBJ2-3; 10 nucleotides agree with TRBD1. CDR3 length equals 15 residues. J gave up 3 bases and V 3 bases, and 6 bases lay outside the gene matches. CDR1 is SQVTM and CDR2 is ANQGSEA in the germline V gene. CDR3 sequence (DNA): TGCAGCGTTGAGGCCGGGACAGGGGTTACAGATACGCAGTATTTT. Protein: CSVEAGTGVTDTQYF.

Regarding this clone: The same CDR3 is also encoded by other DNA sequences in this sample. V usage is TRBV18 and J usage is TRBJ1-4; TRBD1 agrees at 9 bases. Germline V gene data show CDR1 as KGHSH and CDR2 as LQKENI. The CDR3 loop spans 15 amino acids. The trim removed 0 bases at V and 4 bases at J, leaving 0 bases unmatched. The CDR3 loop reads CASSPPGQGNEKLFF. CDR3 coding DNA: TGTGCCAGCTCACCACCGGGACAGGGTAATGAAAAACTGTTTTTT.